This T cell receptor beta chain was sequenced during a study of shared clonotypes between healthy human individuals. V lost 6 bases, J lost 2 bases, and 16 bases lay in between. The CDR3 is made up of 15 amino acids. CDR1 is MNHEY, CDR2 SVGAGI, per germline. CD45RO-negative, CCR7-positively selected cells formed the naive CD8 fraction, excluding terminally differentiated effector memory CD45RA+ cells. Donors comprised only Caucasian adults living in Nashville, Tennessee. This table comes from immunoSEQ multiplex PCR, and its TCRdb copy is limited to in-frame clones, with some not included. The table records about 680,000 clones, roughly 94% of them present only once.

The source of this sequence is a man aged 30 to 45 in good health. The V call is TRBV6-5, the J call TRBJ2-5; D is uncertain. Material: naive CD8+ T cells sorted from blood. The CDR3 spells CASRLEPMSQETQYF. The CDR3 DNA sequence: TGTGCCAGCAGACTTGAGCCGATGAGTCAAGAGACCCAGTACTTC.